These 5 T cell receptor beta chains share one sample of origin, sequenced in a study of T cells expressing NK-cell markers. TCRdb re-called the 5' RACE reads and catalogs CDR3 proteins one per entry, DNA excluded. This repertoire includes 150,000 to 180,000 distinct CDR3 sequences. The sequenced sample consisted of blood T cells: a sorted CD56 or NKG2C T cell subset, CD4+ or CD8+ T cells, or bulk PBMC T cells (not recorded which). Receptors originate from a woman in her fifties or sixties in good health.

The V call is TRBV27, the J call TRBJ1-1; the TCRdb D gene call, TRBD1, has no DNA to confirm it. Germline V gene data show CDR1 as MNHEY and CDR2 as SMNVEV (reference sequence). The length of the CDR3 is 12 residues. The CDR3 loop is CASSYGGVEAFF.

The V call is TRBV27, the J call TRBJ1-1; with no DNA, the TCRdb D assignment of TRBD1 cannot be verified. CDR1 MNHEY and CDR2 SMNVEV come from the germline V gene (reference sequence). This CDR3 has 13 amino acids. The CDR3 sequence: CASSPQGWTEAFF.

This chain joins TRBV15 and TRBJ2-2. The CDR3 consists of 15 residues. Germline loops: CDR1 LNHNV, CDR2 YYDKDF (reference sequence). This CDR3 is CATSRTTANTGELFF. Combining the CDR3 with reference TRBV15 and TRBJ2-2 gives the whole variable domain DAMVIQNPRYQVTQFGKPVTLSCSQTLNHNVMYWYQQKSSQAPKLLFHYYDKDFNNEADTPDNFQSRRPNTSFCFLDIRSPGLGDTAMYLCATSRTTANTGELFFGEGSRLTVL.

J is TRBJ2-7 and V is TRBV29-1; the D call of TRBD1 rests on TCRdb alone, since no DNA is present to check it. Per germline, CDR1 SQVTM and CDR2 ANQGSEA. The CDR3 runs to 14 residues. CDR3 in amino acids: CSVGPLESSYEQYF.

V is TRBV5-1 and J is TRBJ1-2; there is no DNA to check the TCRdb D call of TRBD1. This CDR3 region has 12 residues. Germline CDR1 reads SGHRS; CDR2 reads YFSETQ. Here the CDR3 reads CASRPGRYGYTF.